These 26 T cell receptor beta chains share one sample of origin, sequenced in a study of PD-1 blockade in classical Hodgkin lymphoma. Using immunoSEQ multiplex PCR, the repertoire was profiled, and TCRdb retains in-frame clones only, with some absent. The data contain fewer than 45,000 clones, approximately 90% of them singletons. There was relapse after autologous stem cell transplantation in every patient, and there was variation in brentuximab vedotin exposure. Material: peripheral blood mononuclear cells (PBMCs), obtained before the second cycle of nivolumab. These receptors all stem from a human donor with classical Hodgkin lymphoma.

This rearrangement joins TRBV5-6 to TRBJ1-1, with TRBD1 matching over 8 bases. Germline V gives CDR1 SGHDT, CDR2 YYEEEE. The ends lost 3 bases at V and 10 bases at J; junction bases unmatched: 17. CDR3 size: 16 residues. The CDR3 DNA reads TGTGCCAGCAGCTCAAGGGGACAGGTGACGTCTGTGAGAGCTTTCTTT. It yields the protein CASSSRGQVTSVRAFF.

This clone was seen just once. The rearrangement links TRBV7-8 to TRBJ2-5; TRBD1 is a possible D gene (6 bases). The V end lost 5 bases, the J end lost 2 bases, and 9 bases lay between the germline ends. CDR1 is SGHVS and CDR2 is FQNEAQ in the germline V gene. This CDR3 is built from 13 residues. The CDR3, as DNA: TGTGCCAGCAGCGGGACACCACAAGAGACCCAGTACTTC. Its protein product is CASSGTPQETQYF. The full variable domain, rest sourced from reference TRBV7-8 and TRBJ2-5, is GAGVSQSPRYKVAKRGQDVALRCDPISGHVSLFWYQQALGQGPEFLTYFQNEAQLDKSGLPSDRFFAERPEGSVSTLKIQRTQQEDSAVYLCASSGTPQETQYFGPGTRLLVL.

The V gene is TRBV28, the J gene TRBJ1-3, with 11 bases identical to TRBD1. The CDR3 is made up of 16 amino acids. The ends lost 3 bases at V and 4 bases at J; junction bases unmatched: 5. Per germline, CDR1 MDHEN and CDR2 SYDVKM. The CDR3 here is CASSFLDRGRGNTIYF. In DNA, the CDR3 is TGTGCCAGCAGTTTTTTGGACAGGGGGCGAGGAAACACCATATATTTT. The entire variable domain, with the rest obtained from reference TRBV28 and TRBJ1-3, is as follows: DVKVTQSSRYLVKRTGEKVFLECVQDMDHENMFWYRQDPGLGLRLIYFSYDVKMKEKGDIPEGYSVSREKKERFSLILESASTNQTSMYLCASSFLDRGRGNTIYFGEGSWLTVV.

The chain employs TRBV5-1 and TRBJ1-4; no clear D. Germline V gene lookup returns CDR1 SGHRS and CDR2 YFSETQ. CDR3 length: 14 amino acids. V was clipped by 0 bases and J by 4 bases, with 7 bases between them. CDR3 nucleotides: TGCGCCAGCAGCTTGGGGGGTAATAATGAAAAACTGTTTTTT. Translated: CASSLGGNNEKLFF.

The chain links TRBV11-2 to TRBJ2-7; 7 positions agree with TRBD1. The ends lost 0 bases at V and 2 bases at J; junction bases unmatched: 4. This CDR3 is 15 amino acids long. Germline lookup yields CDR1 SGHAT and CDR2 FQNNGV. For the CDR3, the DNA is TGTGCCAGCAGCTTAGATTGGGACAGAACCTACGAGCAGTACTTC. Protein sequence: CASSLDWDRTYEQYF. The full variable domain, with the rest looked up from reference TRBV11-2 and TRBJ2-7, is EAGVAQSPRYKIIEKRQSVAFWCNPISGHATLYWYQQILGQGPKLLIQFQNNGVVDDSQLPKDRFSAERLKGVDSTLKIQPAKLEDSAVYLCASSLDWDRTYEQYFGPGTRLTVT.

The V and J genes are TRBV10-3 and TRBJ2-7, with D perhaps matching TRBD2 (5 bases). Deletions cut 7 bases from V and 6 bases from J, with 16 bases between. The CDR3 sequence is 13 residues long. Germline CDR1 ENHRY, CDR2 SYGVKD. The CDR3 protein is CAIKDSLTTEQYF. In DNA form, the CDR3 reads TGTGCCATCAAAGACTCCTTGACTACCGAGCAGTACTTC.

The V and J genes are TRBV6-5 and TRBJ1-5, with TRBD1 matching 8 bases. V was pared by 6 bases and J by 1 base, with 5 bases of the junction left unmatched. CDR3 size: 15 residues. Per the germline V gene, CDR1 is MNHEY and CDR2 is SVGAGI. The chain's CDR3 is CASRSDRDSNQPQHF. In DNA form, the CDR3 reads TGTGCCAGCAGGTCGGACAGGGACAGCAATCAGCCCCAGCATTTT.

The rearrangement links TRBV6-5 to TRBJ2-7; no firm D call. Trimming took 7 bases from V and 1 from J, leaving 11 bases between them. The CDR3 totals 13 residues. CDR1 MNHEY and CDR2 SVGAGI come from the germline V gene. CDR3 nucleotide sequence: TGTGCCAGCATTAGGGCAGGATCCTACGAGCAGTACTTC. Protein product: CASIRAGSYEQYF.

The chain uses TRBV7-9 and TRBJ1-4; 8 positions agree with TRBD1. The V segment lost 4 bases and the J segment 8 bases; nucleotides outside the gene matches: 6. The germline gives CDR1 SEHNR, CDR2 FQNEAQ (reference sequence). The length of the CDR3 is 14 residues. The CDR3, as DNA: TGTGCCAGCAGCTCCGGACAGGGAAAGGAAAAACTGTTTTTT. Protein sequence: CASSSGQGKEKLFF.

This chain links TRBV7-3 with TRBJ2-5; 12 bases are shared with TRBD1. The CDR3 loop spans 16 amino acids. Trimming cost V 1 base and J 4 bases; bases outside gene matches: 4. Germline V gene lookup returns CDR1 SGHTA and CDR2 FQGTGA. The CDR3 spells CASSLMGQGAGETQYF. The CDR3 DNA is TGTGCCAGCAGCTTAATGGGACAGGGGGCGGGAGAGACCCAGTACTTC.

The chain links TRBV18 to TRBJ2-5; D unresolved. CDR3 length equals 14 residues. In germline, CDR1 is KGHSH, CDR2 LQKENI. V was cut by 2 bases and J by 1 base, with 8 bases left in between. For the CDR3, the DNA is TGTGCCAGCTCACCAGTGGCTTCCCAAGAGACCCAGTACTTC. Amino acid sequence: CASSPVASQETQYF.

The chain has TRBV6-1 and TRBJ2-1; 9 nucleotides align to TRBD2. The germline gives CDR1 MNHNS, CDR2 SASEGT. Losses at the gene ends were 6 bases for V and 4 bases for J; bases not matched to a gene: 7. The CDR3 contains 15 residues. The DNA of the CDR3 is TGTGCCAGCAGAGGGCTAGCGGGGAGATACAATGAGCAGTTCTTC. Its protein is CASRGLAGRYNEQFF.

The V call is TRBV19, the J call TRBJ1-2; tentatively, D is TRBD1 (5 bases). With 3 bases removed from V and 7 bases from J, the gap between germline ends came to 9 bases. CDR1 and CDR2 (germline): LNHDA, SQIVND (reference sequence). The CDR3 extends over 12 amino acids. CDR3 amino acids: CASSIGGTGYTF. CDR3 nucleotides: TGTGCCAGTAGTATTGGAGGGACTGGCTACACCTTC.

The V and J genes are TRBV10-1 and TRBJ1-5, with unresolved D. This CDR3 spans 14 amino acids. V lost 3 bases to trimming and J lost 6 bases, with 12 bases between them. Germline CDR1 reads WNHNN; CDR2 reads SYGVQD (reference sequence). DNA of the CDR3: TGCGCCAGCAGTGATGATGGCTTCCCTCAGCCCCAGCATTTT. It translates to CASSDDGFPQPQHF.

The chain employs TRBV5-1 and TRBJ2-1; 11 nucleotides line up with TRBD2. CDR3 length: 14 residues. CDR1 is SGHRS, CDR2 YFSETQ, per germline. Losses at the gene ends were 2 bases for V and 8 bases for J; bases not matched to a gene: 3. The CDR3 DNA is TGCGCCAGCAGCTTTAGCGGGAGGGGGGATGAGCAGTTCTTC. Translating it yields CASSFSGRGDEQFF.

The chain is built from TRBV29-1 and TRBJ2-3; a possible D gene is TRBD2 (5 bases). V dropped 5 bases and J dropped 2 bases, with 14 bases sitting between them. CDR3 length equals 14 residues. The germline CDR1 and CDR2 sequences are SQVTM and ANQGSEA. The CDR3 reads CSVSDYRATDTQYF. The CDR3 coding sequence is TGCAGCGTTTCTGACTACCGAGCCACAGATACGCAGTATTTT.

The chain employs TRBV10-1 and TRBJ2-3, with no clear D. Germline CDR1 and CDR2: WNHNN and SYGVQD (reference sequence). The germline V and J ends were trimmed by 4 bases and 0 bases, with 5 bases remaining between them. The CDR3 has 13 residues. The CDR3, as DNA: TGCGCCAGCAGTGTTCGGAGCACAGATACGCAGTATTTT. Residues: CASSVRSTDTQYF.

The chain links TRBV21-1 to TRBJ1-4; TRBD1, the table's D call, lacks a check against the DNA. TRBV21-1 is described as a pseudogene. The CDR3 contains 17 residues. In DNA, the CDR3 is TGTGCCAGCAGCAAAGTGGACAGGGGGCCGTCTAATGAAAAACTGTTTTTT. It encodes CASSKVDRGPSNEKLFF.

The CDR3 DNA follows: TGCGCCAGCAGTCAATTGACTAGCGGGGCTTCCTACGAGCAGTACTTC. Translating gives CASSQLTSGASYEQYF. J is TRBJ2-7 and V is TRBV23-1, with 11 bases fitting TRBD2. TRBV23-1 is noted as an ORF with a role that remains uncertain. The V and J ends lost 1 base and 1 base, in that order; junction bases with no gene match: 3. The CDR3 runs to 16 residues.

The chain is built from TRBV6-5 and TRBJ1-2, with 7 nucleotides matching TRBD1. From germline, CDR1 is MNHEY and CDR2 SVGAGI. Trimming cost V 7 bases and J 8 bases; bases outside gene matches: 16. The CDR3 runs to 15 residues. This CDR3 reads CASTKTQGGREGYTF. The CDR3 DNA is TGTGCCAGCACCAAAACACAAGGGGGCCGTGAAGGCTACACCTTC.

This clone was detected only once. V and J are TRBV5-1 and TRBJ2-3; D gene uncertain. Germline CDR1 is SGHRS and CDR2 is YFSETQ. The CDR3 extends over 13 amino acids. Trimming cost V 4 bases and J 6 bases, with 12 bases left between them. The CDR3 bases are TGCGCCAGCAGCCCACAGCTTGTGGATACGCAGTATTTT. It specifies CASSPQLVDTQYF.

This clone was picked up one time. The gene calls are TRBV5-1 and TRBJ2-7; D unclear. The germline V gene encodes CDR1 SGHRS and CDR2 YFSETQ. This CDR3 has 16 residues. Trimming shortened V by 0 bases and J by 4 bases, and 17 bases separated the two germline ends. CDR3 coding DNA: TGCGCCAGCAGCTTGGGACTTGGGGATTCAGTGTACGAGCAGTACTTC. Translated, it gives CASSLGLGDSVYEQYF.

This clone was recorded once. The V and J genes are TRBV7-2 and TRBJ1-2; D unresolved. The CDR3 spans 12 residues. V was clipped by 6 bases and J by 0 bases, with 5 bases between them. CDR1 and CDR2 (germline): SGHTA, FQGNSA. CDR3 loop: CASSATNYGYTF. CDR3 DNA: TGTGCCAGCAGTGCAACTAACTATGGCTACACCTTC.

V usage is TRBV10-3 and J usage is TRBJ1-1; D not resolved. Germline V gene lookup returns CDR1 ENHRY and CDR2 SYGVKD. V was cut by 1 base and J by 3 bases, with 12 bases left in between. CDR3 length equals 15 residues. This CDR3 is CAISEWVSSDTEAFF. The CDR3 DNA follows: TGTGCCATCAGTGAGTGGGTCTCATCGGACACTGAAGCTTTCTTT.

The rearrangement uses TRBV2 and TRBJ2-7; 10 nucleotides align to TRBD1. V lost 7 bases and J lost 7; bases outside the gene matches: 13. CDR3 length: 15 residues. Looked up from germline, CDR1 is SNHLY and CDR2 is FYNNEI. In nucleotides, the CDR3 is TGTGCCAGCACCGAAGGGGGACAGGGGCTCTTGGAGCAGTACTTC. This translates into CASTEGGQGLLEQYF.

The chain is built from TRBV6-6 and TRBJ1-1, with D tentatively TRBD1 (6 bases). V was trimmed by 5 bases and J by 11 bases, leaving 21 bases between them. The CDR3 runs to 14 residues. Germline CDR1 reads MNHNY; CDR2 reads SVGAGI (reference sequence). CDR3 bases: TGTGCCAGCAGTACCAGCCCCATCAGTGGGGGCGCTTTCTTT. As protein: CASSTSPISGGAFF.